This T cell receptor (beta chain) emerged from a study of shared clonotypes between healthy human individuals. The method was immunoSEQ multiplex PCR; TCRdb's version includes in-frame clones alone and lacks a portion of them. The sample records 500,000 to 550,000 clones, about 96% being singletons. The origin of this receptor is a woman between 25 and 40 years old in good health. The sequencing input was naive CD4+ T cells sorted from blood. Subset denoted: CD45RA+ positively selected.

CDR3 nucleotide sequence: TGTGCCATCAGTGGGGTAGCGGGCGGTGAGACCCAGTACTTC. It yields the protein CAISGVAGGETQYF. This chain connects TRBV10-3 to TRBJ2-5; 7 bases agree with TRBD2. The germline CDR1 and CDR2 sequences are ENHRY and SYGVKD. The CDR3 contains 14 residues. V was clipped by 4 bases and J by 5 bases; unmatched bases: 7.